These T cell receptor beta chains were read from a single sample in a study of cytomegalovirus exposure and HLA in healthy donors. The assay was immunoSEQ multiplex PCR, and TCRdb's table has in-frame clones only and misses some. The repertoire includes approximately 260,000 clones, 92% of them detected once, and about 1.7% sits in the top ten. The sample comprised PBMCs. These TCRs come from a girl aged 2 to 10 in good health and CMV-seronegative. The CDR3 runs from the conserved cysteine through the conserved F or W. Fields, in order: clone size, V gene, J gene, D gene, CDR3 DNA, CDR3 protein. D genes are given only for firm matches. Clone size is stated in some rows and not others, as once, few, many or a class when expanded.

NA	TRBV5-5	TRBJ2-5	NA	TGTGCCAGCAGGCGAGCCTTACAAGAGACCCAGTACTTC	CASRRALQETQYF
NA	TRBV28	TRBJ2-1	TRBD1	TGTGCCAGCCGTACTACCACAGGGGTCTACAATGAGCAGTTCTTC	CASRTTTGVYNEQFF
NA	TRBV14	TRBJ2-5	TRBD2	TGTGCCAGCAGCCACCACCTAGCGGGAGCGGAGGAGACCCAGTACTTC	CASSHHLAGAEETQYF
NA	TRBV25-1	TRBJ2-7	TRBD1	TGTGCCAGCAGTGGCTGGACAGGGTGGGGGGAGCAGTACTTC	CASSGWTGWGEQYF
NA	TRBV5-4	TRBJ2-3	TRBD1	TGTGCCAGCAGCGTCGGGACAGGGGGCAGTAGGACAGATACGCAGTATTTT	CASSVGTGGSRTDTQYF
NA	TRBV7-8	TRBJ2-7	TRBD2	TGTGCCAGCAGCTTAACTAGCGGGAAGTCCTACGAGCAGTACTTC	CASSLTSGKSYEQYF
NA	TRBV28	TRBJ1-5	TRBD1	TGTGCCAGCAGTTCCGGGACAGGGAATTATAGCAATCAGCCCCAGCATTTT	CASSSGTGNYSNQPQHF
once	TRBV6-5	TRBJ2-3	TRBD1	TGTGCCAGCAGACCTGGGACAGGGGGTAGTGATACGCAGTATTTT	CASRPGTGGSDTQYF
once	TRBV27	TRBJ1-2	NA	TGTGCCAGCAGTACAGGGACACTCTATGGCTACACCTTC	CASSTGTLYGYTF
NA	TRBV29-1	TRBJ1-2	TRBD1	TGCAGCGTTGAAGAGACAGGGGGAGGCTACACCTTC	CSVEETGGGYTF
NA	TRBV28	TRBJ1-5	TRBD1	TGTGCCAGCAAAGCAACAGGGGTGAGCAATCAGCCCCAGCATTTT	CASKATGVSNQPQHF
NA	TRBV10-3	TRBJ2-6	NA	TGTGCCATCCCGAGAACCGCCAGGGCCGCCCCTGGGGCCAACGTCCTGACTTTC	CAIPRTARAAPGANVLTF
NA	TRBV6-5	TRBJ1-2	TRBD1	TGTGCCAGCAGCCGACAGGGTGGTTTGTACGGCTACACCTTC	CASSRQGGLYGYTF
NA	TRBV18	TRBJ2-3	NA	TGTGCCAGCTCACCGCCTAACACAGATACGCAGTATTTT	CASSPPNTDTQYF
NA	TRBV19	TRBJ1-6	TRBD1	TGTGCCAGTAGTATACAGGGGGCGGATTCACCCCTCCACTTT	CASSIQGADSPLHF
NA	TRBV18	TRBJ1-5	TRBD1	TGTGCCAGCTCACCAATAGGAGGGGGCGACAATCAGCCCCAGCATTTT	CASSPIGGGDNQPQHF
NA	TRBV9	TRBJ2-7	TRBD2	TGTGCCAGCAGCGGGGGGGCTAGCGGGAGCTCCTACGAGCAGTACTTC	CASSGGASGSSYEQYF
NA	TRBV19	TRBJ1-5	TRBD1	TGTGCCAGCACGACAGGGGGCGGTCAGCCCCAGCATTTT	CASTTGGGQPQHF
NA	TRBV2	TRBJ1-4	TRBD1	TGTGCCAGCACCAGGACAGGGAAATATCATGCGGGTTTAACTAATGAAAAACTGTTTTTT	CASTRTGKYHAGLTNEKLFF
NA	TRBV7-3	TRBJ2-7	TRBD2	TGTGCCAGCAGCTTCCTAGCGGGGGGCTACGAGCAGTACTTC	CASSFLAGGYEQYF
NA	TRBV7-2	TRBJ2-1	NA	TGTGCCAGCAGCCGCGGGCGGGGGCTCGGAGATGAGCAGTTCTTC	CASSRGRGLGDEQFF
NA	TRBV4-1	TRBJ2-7	NA	TGCGCCAGCAGCCACCCCGACAGGATCTACGAGCAGTACTTC	CASSHPDRIYEQYF
NA	TRBV25-1	TRBJ1-1	TRBD1	TGTGCCAGCAGTGTCGGACAGGGGGTCGAGACTGAAGCTTTCTTT	CASSVGQGVETEAFF
NA	TRBV11-2	TRBJ2-1	TRBD2	TGTGCCAGCAGCAAGCGACTAGCGGGGATCTACAATGAGCAGTTCTTC	CASSKRLAGIYNEQFF
NA	TRBV7-9	TRBJ2-7	TRBD2	TGTGCCAGCAGCCTAGCGGCTTCTAGCGGGAGTCAGCAGTACTTC	CASSLAASSGSQQYF
NA	TRBV9	TRBJ2-3	NA	TGTGCCAGCAGCGTAGGCTACGGGTTCACAGATACGCAGTATTTT	CASSVGYGFTDTQYF
few	TRBV7-3	TRBJ2-3	TRBD2	TGTGCCAGCAGCCCGGGACTAGCGGGGCACACAGATACGCAGTATTTT	CASSPGLAGHTDTQYF
NA	TRBV9	TRBJ2-7	TRBD2	TGTGCCAGCAGCCGGGGACTAGTAAGCTACGAGCAGTACTTC	CASSRGLVSYEQYF
NA	TRBV30	TRBJ1-1	NA	TGTGCCTGGACGGCGGAATTGAACACTGAAGCTTTCTTT	CAWTAELNTEAFF
NA	TRBV7-2	TRBJ2-7	NA	TGTGCCAGCAGCCTATTCGACTACTACGAGCAGTACTTC	CASSLFDYYEQYF
few	TRBV29-1	TRBJ1-1	NA	TGCAGCGTTACCCCGGGAGTGAGGGACACTGAAGCTTTCTTT	CSVTPGVRDTEAFF
once	TRBV15	TRBJ2-7	TRBD2	TGTGCCACCAGCAGAGATCCCCAAGGACTAGTCGGCGAGCAGTACTTC	CATSRDPQGLVGEQYF
once	TRBV27	TRBJ2-5	NA	TGTGCCAGCAGGCAGGGAGGATTGGAGACCCAGTACTTC	CASRQGGLETQYF
NA	TRBV7-3	TRBJ2-5	TRBD2	TGTGCCAGCAGCTTAGGAGCGGGGGGGCACCAAGAGACCCAGTACTTC	CASSLGAGGHQETQYF
NA	TRBV5-1	TRBJ2-1	TRBD2	TGCGCCAGCAGCTATCTAGCGGGGGACTCCTACAATGAGCAGTTCTTC	CASSYLAGDSYNEQFF
once	TRBV29-1	TRBJ2-1	NA	TGCAGCGTTGAAGAAATTAAAATCAGCTCCTACAATGAGCAGTTCTTC	CSVEEIKISSYNEQFF
NA	TRBV6-1	TRBJ1-5	NA	TGTGCCAGCAGTGATGTTGGCAGGTTCAATCAGCCCCAGCATTTT	CASSDVGRFNQPQHF
NA	TRBV6-5	TRBJ2-2	NA	TGTGCCAGCAGTTACTCGGACAGTGGGTTCGGGGAGCTGTTTTTT	CASSYSDSGFGELFF
NA	TRBV4-2	TRBJ1-5	NA	TGTGCCAGCAGCCAAGATTGGGGCCAGGCTCAGCCCCAGCATTTT	CASSQDWGQAQPQHF
NA	TRBV6-1	TRBJ1-1	NA	TGTGCCAGCAGCTTCGGGGAGAACACTGAAGCTTTCTTT	CASSFGENTEAFF
NA	TRBV5-8	TRBJ2-5	TRBD1	TGTGCCAGCAGCCCTTTCTTACAGGGGGTAGGAGAGACCCAGTACTTC	CASSPFLQGVGETQYF
NA	TRBV2	TRBJ1-4	NA	TGTGCCAGCAGCCTACTCGACAGACGGGAAAAACTGTTTTTT	CASSLLDRREKLFF
NA	TRBV5-4	TRBJ2-1	NA	TGTGCCAGCAGCCCGAGGAACAATGAGCAGTTCTTC	CASSPRNNEQFF
NA	TRBV6-6	TRBJ2-7	TRBD2	TGTGCCAGCAGCCTTCCCCGGGGGGGCGGGAGGCGCGAGCAGTACTTC	CASSLPRGGGRREQYF
once	TRBV9	TRBJ2-7	NA	TGTGCCAGCAGCGCCACCGGGACATACGCCTACGAGCAGTACTTC	CASSATGTYAYEQYF
NA	TRBV28	TRBJ2-7	NA	TGTGCCAGCAGTTTACCCACAGGGATCGAGCAGTACTTC	CASSLPTGIEQYF
NA	TRBV13	TRBJ2-5	NA	TGTGCCAGCAGCCTCCGACAGGGAGGAGAGACCCAGTACTTC	CASSLRQGGETQYF
NA	TRBV7-2	TRBJ1-2	NA	TGTGCCAGCAGCTTCGGGGACTATGGCTACACCTTC	CASSFGDYGYTF
once	TRBV28	TRBJ1-2	NA	TGTGCCAGCAGTTTTAGAAACCCCAACTATGGCTACACCTTC	CASSFRNPNYGYTF
NA	TRBV6-6	TRBJ1-1	NA	TGTGCCAGCAGTAACAGGAACACTGAAGCTTTCTTT	CASSNRNTEAFF
NA	TRBV5-5	TRBJ2-7	NA	TGTGCCAGCAGCTTGTGGCCAGGGGCCTACGAGCAGTACTTC	CASSLWPGAYEQYF
NA	TRBV2	TRBJ1-1	NA	TGTGCCAGCCTCCCCAAGGGGGGGGGTATAAGGAACACTGAAGCTTTCTTT	CASLPKGGGIRNTEAFF
NA	TRBV30	TRBJ1-1	TRBD1	TGTGCCTGGAGTCCACGCGACAGGGGGTGGTCCACTGAAGCTTTCTTT	CAWSPRDRGWSTEAFF
few	TRBV7-8	TRBJ2-7	NA	TGTGCCAGCAGCTATCGTCACGAGCAGTACTTC	CASSYRHEQYF
NA	TRBV6-5	TRBJ1-2	NA	TGTGCCAGCATCGGAGTCTATGGCTACACCTTC	CASIGVYGYTF